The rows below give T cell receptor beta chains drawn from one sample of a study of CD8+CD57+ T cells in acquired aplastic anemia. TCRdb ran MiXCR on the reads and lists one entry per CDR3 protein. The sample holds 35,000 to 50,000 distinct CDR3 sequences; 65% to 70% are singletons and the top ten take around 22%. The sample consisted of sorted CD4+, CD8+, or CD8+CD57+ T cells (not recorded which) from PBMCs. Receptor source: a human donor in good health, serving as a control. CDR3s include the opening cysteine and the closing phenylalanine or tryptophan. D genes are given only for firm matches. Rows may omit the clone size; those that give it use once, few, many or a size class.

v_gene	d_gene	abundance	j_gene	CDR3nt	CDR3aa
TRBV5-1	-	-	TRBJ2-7	TGCGCCAGCAGCTTGTCGCCACTAGCGGACAGGAGCTCCTACGAGCAGTACTTC	CASSLSPLADRSSYEQYF
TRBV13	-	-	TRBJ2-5	TGTGCCAGCAGCTCAGCCGGGACGGCCTTTGGGACCCAGTACTTC	CASSSAGTAFGTQYF
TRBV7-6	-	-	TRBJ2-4	TGTGCCAGCAGTGTTTACATTCAGTACTTC	CASSVYIQYF
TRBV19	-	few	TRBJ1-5	TGTGCCAGTAGTATCGGAGACAGTCAGCCCCAGCATTTT	CASSIGDSQPQHF
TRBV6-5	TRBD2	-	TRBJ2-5	TGTGCCAGCAGTTACTACGGACTAGCGGGAGTCAGGGAGACCCAGTACTTC	CASSYYGLAGVRETQYF
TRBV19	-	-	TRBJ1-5	TGTGCCAGTAGTCCGGCGGATAGCAATCAGCCCCAGCATTTT	CASSPADSNQPQHF
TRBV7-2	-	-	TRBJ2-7	TGTGCCAGCACTATAGGGGTGGACGAGCAGTACTTC	CASTIGVDEQYF
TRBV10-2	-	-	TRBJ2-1	TGCGCCAGCAGTGAGATAAGGACAGATGCTGAGCAGTTCTTC	CASSEIRTDAEQFF
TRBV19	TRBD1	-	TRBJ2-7	TGTGCCAGTAGGCCAGGGGGCTTGAGCGAGCAGTACTTC	CASRPGGLSEQYF
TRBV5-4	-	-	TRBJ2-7	TGTGCCAGCAGCATGAAGGGGGTCGGTAGCGAGCAGTACTTC	CASSMKGVGSEQYF
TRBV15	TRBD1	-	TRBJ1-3	TGTGCCACCAGCAGAGTCGCTACACAGGGGTCGGGAAACACCATATATTTT	CATSRVATQGSGNTIYF
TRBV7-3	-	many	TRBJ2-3	TGTGCCAGCAGCTTATCATTCACGGGGGAAAGCACAGATACGCAGTATTTT	CASSLSFTGESTDTQYF
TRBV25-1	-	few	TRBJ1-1	TGTGCCAGCAGTGGGCAGGGGCGACAAGAAGCTTTCTTT	CASSGQGRQEAFF
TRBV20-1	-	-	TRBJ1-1	TGCAGTGCTAGAGAAGACAGGTGGGAATCCATTGAAGCTTTCTTT	CSAREDRWESIEAFF
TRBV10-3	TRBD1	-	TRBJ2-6	TGTGCCACTGCCGGGACAGGGGACTTTGGGGCCAACGTCCTGACTTTC	CATAGTGDFGANVLTF
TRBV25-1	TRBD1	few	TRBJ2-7	TGTGCCAGCAGTGGGGGACAGGGGCGCTCCTACGAGCAGTACTTC	CASSGGQGRSYEQYF